Listed below are T cell receptor beta chains from one sample, sequenced in a study of regulatory T cells in long-lasting Graves disease. One entry per CDR3 protein results from TCRdb running MiXCR on the multiplex PCR reads. This table has about 440,000 distinct CDR3 sequences, less than 20% appearing once. In addition, the sample was reused for a study of T cells in Graves' hyperthyroidism and ophthalmopathy.

Sequencing was performed on peripheral blood mononuclear cells (PBMCs), taken at new diagnosis, from a patient treated with antithyroid drugs. Every receptor here comes from a woman aged 18-29 years with Graves disease. Each CDR3 is given with its conserved first and last residue. A D gene is named only where the DNA matches it firmly. Expanded clones are given a class, and other clones once, few, many or no size at all.

j_call,d_call,clone_size,v_call,cdr3_nt,cdr3_aa
TRBJ2-7,NA,many,TRBV7-9,TGTGCCAGCAGCTTCTCCGGGACTGCGTACTTC,CASSFSGTAYF
TRBJ1-5,NA,few,TRBV20-1,TGCAGTGCTAGAACCCCGGGAAGTCTGGGCAATCAGCCCCAGCATTTT,CSARTPGSLGNQPQHF
TRBJ1-2,NA,NA,TRBV2,TGTGCCAGCAGTGAACTTGGGACGAAGTATGGCTACACCTTC,CASSELGTKYGYTF
TRBJ2-3,TRBD2,NA,TRBV10-3,TGTGCCAGCAGTCCCCGACTAGCGGGAGCAAGGACAGATACGCAGTATTTT,CASSPRLAGARTDTQYF
TRBJ2-1,TRBD2,NA,TRBV4-3,TGCGCCAGCAGCCAAGCGACTAGCGTCGATGAGCAGTTCTTC,CASSQATSVDEQFF
TRBJ2-3,TRBD2,few,TRBV4-1,TGCGCCAGCACCCAGAGCGGGAGGGGCACAGATACGCAGTATTTT,CASTQSGRGTDTQYF
TRBJ2-3,TRBD1,many,TRBV24-1,TGTGCCACCAGTGATGCGGGACAGGGTTCTGCAGATACGCAGTATTTT,CATSDAGQGSADTQYF
TRBJ2-1,NA,NA,TRBV19,TGTGCCAGTAGTATAGACAGGACTAAAGGTGTTAATGAGCAGTTCTTC,CASSIDRTKGVNEQFF
TRBJ2-3,TRBD1,NA,TRBV28,TGTGCCAGCAGCCACCAGGGGGCTGTTTCAGATACGCAGTATTTT,CASSHQGAVSDTQYF
TRBJ2-3,NA,few,TRBV11-2,TGTGCCAGCAGCCCTATTGGGGGCGGACCCACAGATACGCAGTATTTT,CASSPIGGGPTDTQYF
TRBJ2-7,NA,NA,TRBV2,TGTGCCAGCAGGCGGGACGGGGCCTACGAGCAGTACTTC,CASRRDGAYEQYF
TRBJ2-3,TRBD2,many,TRBV7-2,TGTGCCAGCAGCCAAAGACAAACTAGCGGGATTGGGAGCACAGATACGCAGTATTTT,CASSQRQTSGIGSTDTQYF
TRBJ1-4,TRBD1,NA,TRBV4-1,TGCGCCAGCAGCCAGGGACAGGCGTTTAATGAAAAACTGTTTTTT,CASSQGQAFNEKLFF
TRBJ2-1,TRBD1,many,TRBV7-2,TGTGCCAGCAGCTTAGACTTCGGACAGGGACTCAATGAGCAGTTCTTC,CASSLDFGQGLNEQFF
TRBJ1-2,NA,NA,TRBV30,TGTGCCTTCTCCCGGGGGCGCCGGGAGGGCTACACCTTC,CAFSRGRREGYTF
TRBJ2-7,TRBD1,NA,TRBV7-7,TGTGCTAGCAGCCAGGCTACAGGGGGCGAGCAGCACTTC,CASSQATGGEQHF